Following are 13 T cell receptor beta chains from one sample sequenced in a study of T cell repertoires in ileal Crohn's disease. Using immunoSEQ multiplex PCR, the repertoire was profiled, and TCRdb retains in-frame clones only, with some absent. Found here are about 8,400 clones, 80% of them singletons; the top ten hold 13%. The sample consisted of ileal tissue. Every receptor here comes from an adult with Crohn's disease.

This clone was detected only a few times. The chain carries TRBV5-1 and TRBJ2-1; D is possibly TRBD2 (6 bases). Germline assignment: CDR1 SGHRS and CDR2 YFSETQ. The CDR3 length is 16 residues. V lost 4 bases, J lost 0 bases, and 14 bases lay in between. This chain's CDR3 is CASSLPGGNSYNEQFF. CDR3 DNA sequence: TGCGCCAGCAGCCTCCCGGGCGGGAACTCCTACAATGAGCAGTTCTTC.

This chain connects TRBV28 to TRBJ2-7; D could derive from TRBD1 or TRBD2 (5 bases each). V gave up 10 bases and J gave up 13 bases, with 20 bases separating them. The CDR3 is 11 amino acids. Looked up from germline, CDR1 is MDHEN and CDR2 is SYDVKM. CDR3 sequence (DNA): TGTGCCACCAAAACGGGTAGGGACCCATACTTC. Translation gives CATKTGRDPYF.

This chain connects TRBV9 to TRBJ1-1; 7 nucleotides line up with TRBD1. V was clipped by 4 bases and J by 1 base; unmatched bases: 7. CDR3 size: 15 residues. Germline CDR1 is SGDLS and CDR2 is YYNGEE. Here the CDR3 DNA reads TGTGCCAGCAGCCCGTCAGGGACAGCGAACACTGAAGCTTTCTTT. Encoded protein: CASSPSGTANTEAFF.

The gene calls are TRBV30 and TRBJ1-2; D gene unclear. V was cut by 0 bases and J by 0 bases, with 8 bases left in between. The CDR3 is made up of 14 amino acids. Germline CDR1 GTSNPN, CDR2 SVGIG (reference sequence). The DNA of the CDR3 is TGTGCCTGGAGTGTGCCCCCTACTAACTATGGCTACACCTTC. This codes for CAWSVPPTNYGYTF. The full variable domain, completed using reference TRBV30 and TRBJ1-2, is SQTIHQWPATLVQPVGSPLSLECTVEGTSNPNLYWYRQAAGRGLQLLFYSVGIGQISSEVPQNLSASRPQDRQFILSSKKLLLSDSGFYLCAWSVPPTNYGYTFGSGTRLTVV.

Only a few counts were recorded for this clone. V gene TRBV9 combines with J gene TRBJ1-2, with a possible D match to TRBD1 (6 bases). CDR3 length: 15 amino acids. The ends were cut back, 0 bases at V and 6 bases at J, with 15 bases in the middle. CDR1 and CDR2 from the germline V gene are SGDLS and YYNGEE. CDR3: CASSVDRRGSNGYTF. For the CDR3, the DNA is TGTGCCAGCAGCGTAGATCGCAGGGGCAGTAATGGCTACACCTTC.

This clone came up a few times. Within the sample, other DNA sequences also encode this same CDR3. The CDR3 DNA follows: TGTGCCAGCAGCTTGGCGACAGGAACCTACGAGCAGTACTTC. Its protein is CASSLATGTYEQYF. The rearrangement links TRBV5-4 to TRBJ2-7; D possibly corresponds to TRBD1 (6 bases). Germline V gives CDR1 SGHNT, CDR2 YYREEE (reference sequence). This CDR3 contains 14 residues. V lost 0 bases to trimming and J lost 2 bases, with 9 bases between them.

The J gene is TRBJ2-5, the V gene TRBV19; D is ambiguous. Germline CDR1 LNHDA, CDR2 SQIVND (reference sequence). V was trimmed by 3 bases and J by 2 bases, leaving 10 bases between them. This CDR3 comprises 14 residues. Here the CDR3 reads CASSIGLGQETQYF. CDR3 DNA sequence: TGTGCCAGTAGTATCGGCCTGGGACAAGAGACCCAGTACTTC.

The chain recombines TRBV6-6 with TRBJ2-6, with D maybe TRBD1 (5 bases). V was cut by 4 bases and J by 1 base, with 8 bases left in between. Germline loops: CDR1 MNHNY, CDR2 SVGAGI (reference sequence). This CDR3 has 15 amino acids. CDR3 protein: CASSSQGSGANVLTF. CDR3 sequence (DNA): TGTGCCAGCAGTTCTCAGGGATCTGGGGCCAACGTCCTGACTTTC.

The rearrangement links TRBV6-5 to TRBJ2-6; D not certain. The CDR3 length is 16 residues. The germline gives CDR1 MNHEY, CDR2 SVGAGI. V was trimmed by 1 base and J by 0 bases, leaving 7 bases between them. Here the CDR3 DNA reads TGTGCCAGCAGTTACTACCTAGACTCTGGGGCCAACGTCCTGACTTTC. Amino acids: CASSYYLDSGANVLTF.

The V and J genes are TRBV9 and TRBJ2-3, with 8 bases that match TRBD1. Germline V lookup: CDR1 SGDLS, CDR2 YYNGEE. The CDR3 runs 14 residues. The ends lost 0 bases at V and 6 bases at J; junction bases unmatched: 3. The CDR3 region has the DNA TGTGCCAGCAGCGTAGCGGGACAGGCTGATACGCAGTATTTT. Protein sequence: CASSVAGQADTQYF.

The chain joins TRBV28 to TRBJ2-7; D unresolved. The V gene lost 5 bases and the J gene lost 9 bases, with 14 bases spanning the gap. Germline CDR1 MDHEN, CDR2 SYDVKM. The length of the CDR3 is 12 residues. This CDR3 reads CASSREIKRQYF. DNA for the CDR3: TGTGCCAGCAGTCGAGAGATTAAACGGCAGTACTTC.

This chain links TRBV9 with TRBJ2-5, with 7 bases lining up with TRBD2. Per germline, CDR1 SGDLS and CDR2 YYNGEE. V was pared by 0 bases and J by 4 bases, with 21 bases of the junction left unmatched. The CDR3 sequence is 20 residues long. The CDR3 is CASSVAGGLVEGRTGETQYF. CDR3 sequence (DNA): TGTGCCAGCAGCGTAGCTGGTGGACTAGTCGAGGGGAGGACGGGAGAGACCCAGTACTTC.

This clone was observed a few times. The chain uses TRBV18 and TRBJ1-1; D perhaps matches TRBD1 (6 bases). V was pared by 8 bases and J by 6 bases, with 10 bases between. The CDR3 loop spans 11 amino acids. The germline V gene has CDR1 KGHSH and CDR2 LQKENI. The CDR3 DNA reads TGTGCCAGCCCCCAGGGGCCTGAAGCTTTCTTT. Amino acids: CASPQGPEAFF.